The entry below describes one TCR beta chain. Its antigen remains unknown. The sample originates from a study of post-analysis software for immune sequencing data. Study details: Relapsing-remitting, secondary progressive and progressive-relapsing forms of multiple sclerosis all featured among disease courses.

General study results and limits: A significant reduction in normalized Chao1 diversity was observed in multiple sclerosis patients versus controls. The study found TRBV5-6, TRBV5-1 and TRBV20-1 among roughly 5 TRBV segments more frequent in patients than controls.

J gave up 5 bases and V 1 base, and 10 bases lay outside the gene matches. Germline CDR1 is LGHDT and CDR2 is YNNKEL (reference sequence). The CDR3 spans 17 residues. Unique molecular identifiers were carried by the TCR beta cDNA libraries. There were roughly 0.95 to 11 million T cells, and 450,000 to 550,000 cDNA molecules came from them. MiXCR, run by TCRdb on the PCR reads, gives a single entry per CDR3 protein. The data hold around 770,000 distinct CDR3 sequences, with about 45% observed a single time. V gene TRBV3-1 combines with J gene TRBJ2-3; 9 nucleotides align to TRBD2. This TCR was recovered from a girl aged 10-17 years with multiple sclerosis. The sample was blood. This CDR3 reads CASSQVRPGLAGDTQYF. CDR3 bases: TGTGCCAGCAGCCAAGTACGTCCGGGACTAGCAGGAGATACGCAGTATTTT.